The 26 T cell receptor beta chains listed next were all sequenced from one sample in a study of CD8+ T cells in alopecia areata. cDNA serving as the sequencing template came from extracted, reverse transcribed RNA. TCRdb keeps only in-frame clones here, not all; method: immunoSEQ multiplex PCR. The data hold 95,000 to 150,000 clones, with around 50% observed a single time. Sequencing used NKG2D-low CD8+ T cells sorted from blood. These receptors came from a human donor with alopecia areata.

This clone was detected only a few times. The chain couples TRBV29-1 to TRBJ2-3; 10 bases map to TRBD1. Germline loops: CDR1 SQVTM, CDR2 ANQGSEA. The CDR3 has 12 amino acids. The junction had 3 bases not matched to a gene; V was cut back by 7 bases and J by 5 bases. Here the CDR3 DNA reads TGCAGCGCTGGACAGGGGGGAGATACGCAGTATTTT. Amino acids: CSAGQGGDTQYF.

V and J are TRBV6-4 and TRBJ2-1, with 8 bases matching TRBD2. The length of the CDR3 is 15 residues. V trimming: 4 bases; J trimming: 3 bases; junction bases outside the gene matches: 5. Per the germline V gene, CDR1 is MRHNA and CDR2 is SNTAGT. CDR3 nucleotides: TGTGCCAGCAGTGTGACGGGAGGGGACTACAATGAGCAGTTCTTC. Encoded protein: CASSVTGGDYNEQFF.

This chain links TRBV28 with TRBJ1-2, with D hard to call. V shed 3 bases and J shed 4 bases, with 12 bases lying between them. The CDR3 is made up of 14 amino acids. CDR1 is MDHEN, CDR2 SYDVKM, per germline. This CDR3 reads CASSLRGSLYGYTF. CDR3 sequence (DNA): TGTGCCAGCAGTTTGAGAGGGTCCCTCTATGGCTACACCTTC.

The chain recombines TRBV29-1 with TRBJ2-1, with 9 positions matching TRBD1. The CDR3 runs to 14 residues. Germline V CDR1 and CDR2: SQVTM, ANQGSEA. V lost 6 bases, J lost 5 bases, and 8 bases stayed unmatched. CDR3 nucleotide sequence: TGCAGCGTAGAACCGGGACAGGGCCACAATGAGCAGTTCTTC. Translated, it gives CSVEPGQGHNEQFF.

The V and J genes are TRBV11-2 and TRBJ2-5; no reliable D call. With 5 bases removed from V and 4 bases from J, the gap between germline ends came to 8 bases. Germline assignment: CDR1 SGHAT and CDR2 FQNNGV. The CDR3 is made up of 12 amino acids. Here the CDR3 DNA reads TGTGCCAGCAGCCTTAAGGGAGAGACCCAGTACTTC. Translating it yields CASSLKGETQYF. The variable domain in full, with the rest retrieved from reference TRBV11-2 and TRBJ2-5, is EAGVAQSPRYKIIEKRQSVAFWCNPISGHATLYWYQQILGQGPKLLIQFQNNGVVDDSQLPKDRFSAERLKGVDSTLKIQPAKLEDSAVYLCASSLKGETQYFGPGTRLLVL.

This clone came up once. The V and J genes are TRBV4-1 and TRBJ2-7; D might be TRBD1 (5 bases). Between the trimmed V and J ends, which lost 4 bases and 6 bases, there was a span of 7 bases. Per the germline V gene, CDR1 is MGHRA and CDR2 is YSYEKL. The CDR3 is 11 amino acids. CDR3 in DNA: TGCGCCAGCAGCCTCACAGGCGAGCAGTACTTC. It encodes CASSLTGEQYF.

The chain carries TRBV27 and TRBJ2-3; TRBD1 agrees at 12 bases. J gave up 2 bases and V 0 bases, and 3 bases lay outside the gene matches. CDR3 size: 17 residues. Germline V gives CDR1 MNHEY, CDR2 SMNVEV (reference sequence). Here the CDR3 DNA reads TGTGCCAGCAGTTTATCGGGGACAGGGGGCCCCACAGATACGCAGTATTTT. This gives the protein CASSLSGTGGPTDTQYF.

This chain uses TRBV29-1 with TRBJ2-2, with 9 nucleotides matching TRBD2. CDR3 length: 13 amino acids. The V gene end was trimmed by 4 bases and the J gene end by 5 bases; junction bases not matched to a gene: 2. Germline CDR1 and CDR2: SQVTM and ANQGSEA. In nucleotides, the CDR3 is TGCAGCGTTGGACTAGCGGATACCGGGGAGCTGTTTTTT. Protein: CSVGLADTGELFF.

The chain employs TRBV27 and TRBJ2-1; no clear D. Germline V gene sequence: CDR1 MNHEY, CDR2 SMNVEV (reference sequence). V lost 3 bases to trimming and J lost 5 bases, with 8 bases between them. The CDR3 runs to 13 residues. The CDR3 DNA is TGTGCCAGCAGTTTCTCTGGGAACAATGAGCAGTTCTTC. Protein product: CASSFSGNNEQFF.

This rearrangement joins TRBV2 to TRBJ2-5; the D gene is possibly TRBD1 (6 bases). CDR3 length: 16 residues. Germline V CDR1 and CDR2: SNHLY, FYNNEI. V was clipped by 8 bases and J by 3 bases, with 22 bases between them. The CDR3 region has the DNA TGTGCCAGCCTGAACCTGGACAGAGCCACCAAAGAGACCCAGTACTTC. Translation gives CASLNLDRATKETQYF.

Comment on this clone: The junction shows a germline mismatch at one end, possibly a read error. The chain is built from TRBV27 and TRBJ1-3, with D possibly TRBD1 on 5 matching bases. Germline V gene lookup returns CDR1 MNHEY and CDR2 SMNVEV (reference sequence). The CDR3 totals 14 residues. In nucleotides, the CDR3 is TGTGCCAGCGGTTTAAGGGGACCTGGAAACACCATATATTTT. Residues: CASGLRGPGNTIYF.

The table lists this clone with a few counts. V and J are TRBV29-1 and TRBJ2-7, with D perhaps matching TRBD1 (5 bases). Looked up from germline, CDR1 is SQVTM and CDR2 is ANQGSEA. The CDR3 totals 14 residues. Trimming stripped 1 base from V and 2 bases from J, with 12 bases between. The CDR3 region has the DNA TGCAGCGTTGAAGGCGGAGACAGACCCTACGAGCAGTACTTC. This translates into CSVEGGDRPYEQYF.

The chain couples TRBV5-1 to TRBJ2-7, with D maybe TRBD2 (6 bases). Trimming removed 0 bases at V and 5 bases at J, with 12 bases between. CDR3 length: 14 residues. The germline V gene encodes CDR1 SGHRS and CDR2 YFSETQ. The CDR3 region has the DNA TGCGCCAGCAGCTTGGCGACGGAGGGGAACGAGCAGTACTTC. It specifies CASSLATEGNEQYF.

This sequence joins TRBV27 and TRBJ2-1; D uncertain. V dropped 8 bases and J dropped 6 bases, with 17 bases sitting between them. Germline CDR1 is MNHEY and CDR2 is SMNVEV (reference sequence). The CDR3 loop spans 14 amino acids. The CDR3 region is CASGPVGRINEQFF. The CDR3 region has the DNA TGTGCCAGCGGCCCCGTAGGCAGGATCAATGAGCAGTTCTTC.

This sequence joins TRBV29-1 and TRBJ2-5; D gene uncertain. The J call is doubtful: the DNA matches TRBJ2-7 better. Germline CDR1 reads SQVTM; CDR2 reads ANQGSEA. This CDR3 has 12 amino acids. As DNA, the CDR3 is TGCAGCGTTGAGACCGAAGCCTACGAGCAGTACTTC. Amino acids: CSVETEAYEQYF.

This clone was seen just once. V gene TRBV6-5 combines with J gene TRBJ2-7, with D perhaps assigned TRBD1 or TRBD2 (5 bases each). This CDR3 contains 16 residues. CDR1 and CDR2 (germline): MNHEY, SVGAGI. V lost 0 bases, J lost 0 bases, and 12 bases lay in between. The CDR3 DNA sequence: TGTGCCAGCAGTTACTCCGGGGCCTCCAGCTCCTACGAGCAGTACTTC. This encodes CASSYSGASSSYEQYF.

This chain connects TRBV7-2 to TRBJ2-7; no clear D gene. Looked up from germline, CDR1 is SGHTA and CDR2 is FQGNSA. Trimming removed 4 bases from V and 0 bases from J, with 4 bases in between. The CDR3 is made up of 12 amino acids. CDR3 in DNA: TGTGCCAGCAGCTGGACCTCCTACGAGCAGTACTTC. As protein: CASSWTSYEQYF.

The chain has TRBV29-1 and TRBJ2-1; 8 bases are a match to TRBD2. The CDR3 consists of 13 residues. Looked up from germline, CDR1 is SQVTM and CDR2 is ANQGSEA. Unmatched junction bases numbered 8, after V lost 7 bases and J lost 6 bases. CDR3 sequence (DNA): TGCAGCGACACGGGGGGGCTATCCAATGAGCAGTTCTTC. Translated, it gives CSDTGGLSNEQFF.

The chain's CDR3 is CASSPGPGAQYF. CDR3 sequence (DNA): TGTGCCAGCAGTCCAGGGCCGGGTGCCCAGTACTTC. The chain employs TRBV27 and TRBJ2-5, with TRBD1 as a possible D gene (5 bases). The germline V gene encodes CDR1 MNHEY and CDR2 SMNVEV (reference sequence). The CDR3 totals 12 residues. V lost 5 bases and J lost 9, with 13 bases in between.

This chain links TRBV23-1 with TRBJ2-3, with D uncertain. TRBV23-1 is placed among ORFs of uncertain function. The CDR3 length is 14 residues. V lost 3 bases, J lost 1 base, and 8 bases lay in between. The CDR3 DNA sequence: TGCGCCAGCAGTCAGGGCCCCGGCACAGATACGCAGTATTTT. Protein sequence: CASSQGPGTDTQYF.

The chain links TRBV4-1 to TRBJ2-2; 7 bases fit TRBD2. Germline loops: CDR1 MGHRA, CDR2 YSYEKL. V lost 1 base, J lost 7 bases, and 6 bases stayed unmatched. The CDR3 loop spans 15 amino acids. CDR3 DNA sequence: TGCGCCAGCAGCCAAGTTGGCGGGGGTGTCGGGGAGCTGTTTTTT. Translated: CASSQVGGGVGELFF.

Worth noting for this clone: The sample contains more than one DNA sequence encoding this CDR3. This chain connects TRBV5-1 to TRBJ2-2; D remains ambiguous. Trimming took off 2 bases at V and 4 bases at J, with 0 bases between the two ends. CDR1 is SGHRS and CDR2 is YFSETQ in the germline V gene. The CDR3 has 11 residues. The CDR3 spells CASSFTGELFF. As DNA, the CDR3 is TGCGCCAGCAGCTTCACCGGGGAGCTGTTTTTT.

V and J are TRBV29-1 and TRBJ2-7, with 7 bases aligning to TRBD2. Per the germline V gene, CDR1 is SQVTM and CDR2 is ANQGSEA. The CDR3 has 14 residues. Germline trimming cut 7 bases from V and 2 bases from J; bases unmatched to any gene: 11. CDR3 coding DNA: TGCAGCGCTGGCGGGGGAGGGAATACCTACGAGCAGTACTTC. Translation gives CSAGGGGNTYEQYF.

The chain recombines TRBV27 with TRBJ2-7; D ambiguous. From germline, CDR1 is MNHEY and CDR2 SMNVEV (reference sequence). The V and J ends lost 9 bases and 0 bases respectively, with 6 bases between them. CDR3 length: 11 amino acids. The CDR3 DNA follows: TGTGCCAGTTGGAGCTCCTACGAGCAGTACTTC. This sequence encodes CASWSSYEQYF.

The chain carries TRBV27 and TRBJ1-6; 7 bases match TRBD1. Germline V gives CDR1 MNHEY, CDR2 SMNVEV (reference sequence). Losses at the gene ends were 3 bases for V and 6 bases for J; bases not matched to a gene: 5. This CDR3 region has 15 residues. The CDR3 DNA follows: TGTGCCAGCAGTTTTTTTTCAGGGGGTAATTCACCCCTCCACTTT. Its translation: CASSFFSGGNSPLHF.

The chain is built from TRBV4-1 and TRBJ1-5; D call uncertain. Trimming cost V 0 bases and J 7 bases, with 7 bases left between them. The CDR3 length is 13 residues. Germline values: CDR1 MGHRA, CDR2 YSYEKL. The CDR3 coding sequence is TGCGCCAGCAGCCAAGATCCAAGCCAGCCCCAGCATTTT. Translation: CASSQDPSQPQHF.